The entry below gives a single T cell receptor beta chain sequence along with its context. Which antigen it targets is not known. One end of the junction fails to match germline, which may point to a read error. The 40 or so donors, aged about 6 to 95 years, were systemically healthy Caucasian individuals from Russia. Ten milliliters of peripheral blood were drawn from each donor into EDTA-treated Vacutainer tubes. Ficoll-Paque density-gradient centrifugation was used to isolate PBMCs, with at least 7 million per sample. Trizol reagent was used to extract total RNA from PBMCs, with at least 5 micrograms per sample. Naive CD45RAhigh/CD27high T cell percentages were measured by flow cytometry on a PBMC aliquot from every donor. The CDR3 starts with the cysteine, ends with the phenylalanine, and has 14 residues. Only CDR3 DNA is held: 42 bases, read in frame from base 1. From the germline V gene, CDR1 is MDHEN and CDR2 is SYDVKM.

The library was made by 5' RACE. These reads were obtained on an Illumina HiSeq 2500. A second about 7 to 11 cycle PCR used a sample-barcoded 5' primer and a J-beta primer mix. A template-switch 5' adaptor carrying 12 random nucleotides introduced a unique molecular identifier onto each TCR beta cDNA molecule. Each sample yielded at least 2.5 million CDR3-containing paired-end reads. The Mint cDNA synthesis kit, primed by a TRBC-specific oligonucleotide, was used to synthesize first-strand cDNA from all RNA. Following uracil-DNA glycosylase treatment, all cDNA underwent a first 18-cycle PCR with the universal primers M1SS and BC2_uni_R. The study's processing was this. Each sample was normalized by randomly selecting 1 million high-quality reads, each carrying a distinct molecular identifier. Instead of being binned into consensus sequences, reads that shared molecular identifiers were thrown out. MiTCR, run with a Q25 quality threshold and the strictest error-elimination algorithm, handled CDR3 identification, clonotype clustering and error correction. A nonparametric unseen species model with Euler transformation was used to estimate lower-bound total TCR beta diversity. Clones were called with MiXCR by TCRdb after fastp trimmed the public reads at Q25, and only in-frame beta chains were retained. Merged by CDR3 protein, the rows form single entries marked with the most common genes and DNA. These V and J calls derive from TCRdb rather than the authors' analysis. In this sample the table shows some 800,000 distinct CDR3 sequences, approximately 25% of which occur a single time. The ten largest clones add up to under 4% of the sample.

The sample comes from a study of blood T cells in healthy people across ages (dated by TCRdb to 2015 to 2017). In the study overall: In model experiments, roughly one uniquely barcoded TCR beta cDNA molecule per two T cells was captured by template switching. Using deep sequencing normalized with unique cDNA molecular identifiers, the study measured how TCR beta repertoire diversity changes with age. The donors were divided into four age groups: young (average around 16 years), middle-aged (around 37), aged (roughly 60) and long-lived (82). For two donors (one aged 18 to 30 and one aged 80 or older), the study analyzed two additional independent replicas of 1 million unique cDNA reads from the same blood draw. General findings and caveats noted by the study authors: Total diversity estimates from one million sequenced T cells were considered lower bounds and underestimates. The long-lived group showed more naive CD4+ T cells, fewer expanded clones and increased TCR diversity than the aged group, suggesting age selection. Bulk unsorted PBMC profiling prevented conclusive comparison of naive and antigen-experienced compartments. Because donor CMV infection status was unknown, age-related changes in expanded clonotypes were potentially confounded. As age increased, observed TCR beta diversity per million T cells dropped in a roughly linear way, and a significant reduction was already evident by age roughly 36. Observed TCR beta diversity correlated strongly with the percentage of naive T cells measured by flow cytometry.

These data were also reused for a study on T cells of mothers and their children. As noted in the second study: The donors were nine systemically healthy Caucasian individuals, made up of three mothers and their six children. cDNA synthesis used all of the extracted RNA, with approximately 1.6 ug of RNA in each 15 ul reaction. In the second PCR, the M1S primer introduced both the sample barcodes and 2-4 random nucleotides. Over 9.5 million TCR beta CDR3 reads came from each mother, compared with roughly 2.8 million reads from each child. Thymic selection shapes the output of TCR recombination in a similar way in related and unrelated pairs, and inherited differences have a minor effect. Related mother-child pairs always showed normalized repertoire overlap that was slightly higher than in unrelated mother-child pairs, though the difference was never significant. Persistent microchimeric T cell clones were not detected, at a sensitivity of about 90 clones per million clonotypes. To look for features that set related mother-child pairs apart from unrelated individuals, the researchers ran deep NGS to compare the TCR beta repertoires of mothers and children. The mean age was approximately 41 +/- 4 years for the mothers and approximately 11 +/- 4 years for the children. Libraries were sequenced on Illumina HiSeq 2000 with 100+100 nt paired-end reads after adapter ligation with NEBNext reagents. To prevent cross-contamination, the mother and child libraries were prepared one month apart and sequenced in separate runs. Between about 500,000 and 2,300,000 distinct TCR beta clonotypes were identified per donor. Naive TCR beta clonotypes were estimated from low-frequency clonotypes matched to each donor's FACS-determined naive share, without sorting.

Sequenced: blood. The chain was built from TRBV28 and TRBJ2-7, with the D segment possibly TRBD1 or TRBD2, each aligning over 5 bases. The clonotype was recovered from a boy between 10 and 17 years old in good health. The CDR3 here reads CACSFHYGTSEQYF. Here is the DNA: TGTGCCTGCAGTTTCCATTATGGGACCTCAGAGCAGTACTTC.